A selection of T cell receptor beta chains follows, all from one sample in a study of T-cell reconstitution after alpha-beta-depleted transplantation in children. TCRdb fed the PCR reads into MiXCR, producing one record per CDR3 protein. This sample has roughly 500,000 distinct CDR3 sequences, with approximately 20% found just once. Source: PBMCs from the stem cell graft donor, taken from the stem cell graft. Receptors originate from a human donor who donated a stem cell graft to a child with acute lymphoblastic leukemia. The CDR3 runs from the conserved cysteine through the conserved F or W. The D gene is left open where the match is weak. Size is stated for part of the rows, as once, few or many counts, or as a class when the clone is expanded.

d_gene	j_gene	v_gene	abundance	len	CDR3aa	CDR3nt
TRBD2	TRBJ2-1	TRBV12-3/TRBV12-4	few	15	CASSLMGLAENEQFF	TGTGCCAGCAGTTTAATGGGACTAGCGGAGAATGAGCAGTTCTTC
NA	TRBJ2-2	TRBV9	NA	13	CASSAGGAGELFF	TGTGCCAGCAGCGCTGGAGGCGCCGGGGAGCTGTTTTTT
TRBD2	TRBJ2-1	TRBV4-1	few	15	CASSKGLAGDNEQFF	TGCGCCAGCAGTAAGGGGCTAGCGGGAGACAATGAGCAGTTCTTC
TRBD2	TRBJ2-1	TRBV5-6	NA	15	CASSPRLAEDNEQFF	TGTGCCAGCAGCCCTCGACTAGCGGAGGACAATGAGCAGTTCTTC
NA	TRBJ2-5	TRBV6-5	NA	16	CASSYLHSKEGETQYF	TGTGCCAGCAGTTACTTACACTCGAAAGAGGGAGAGACCCAGTACTTC
NA	TRBJ1-2	TRBV12-3/TRBV12-4	few	14	CASTQGRRANGYTF	TGTGCCAGCACCCAGGGGCGTAGGGCTAATGGCTACACCTTC
TRBD1	TRBJ2-1	TRBV5-1	few	16	CASSHGGQGSNNEQFF	TGCGCCAGCAGCCATGGGGGACAGGGGTCGAACAATGAGCAGTTCTTC
TRBD1	TRBJ2-3	TRBV2	NA	15	CASSDERTGAGPQYF	TGTGCCAGCAGTGATGAGAGGACAGGGGCGGGACCACAGTATTTT
NA	TRBJ2-1	TRBV4-1	NA	14	CASSQDTGYNEQFF	TGCGCCAGCAGCCAAGACACTGGCTACAATGAGCAGTTCTTC
NA	TRBJ2-7	TRBV9	few	15	CASSVGLPYSYEQYF	TGTGCCAGCAGCGTAGGACTGCCGTACTCCTACGAGCAGTACTTC